These T cell receptor beta chains were read from a single sample in a study of CD8+ T cells in alopecia areata. The method was immunoSEQ multiplex PCR; TCRdb's version includes in-frame clones alone and lacks a portion of them. This sample yields hundreds of thousands of clones, of which less than 45% are seen a single time; just under 0.5% belongs to the top ten. The specimen comprised CD4+ T cells sorted from blood, sampled around week 34, from a patient treated with tofacitinib. The receptors stem from a human donor with alopecia areata. Both conserved end residues are part of each CDR3.

V gene: TRBV5-1; J gene: TRBJ2-1; CDR3 protein: CASSQTGGNEQFF
V gene: TRBV15; J gene: TRBJ2-6; CDR3 protein: CATSRRTGQGVGANVLTF
V gene: TRBV7-6; J gene: TRBJ2-5; CDR3 protein: CASSLAEQETQYF
V gene: TRBV15; J gene: TRBJ1-6; CDR3 protein: CATSRDRVYLHF
V gene: TRBV6-5; J gene: TRBJ2-3; CDR3 protein: CASSSRVEGTDTQYF
V gene: TRBV9; J gene: TRBJ1-2; CDR3 protein: CASSARLLGYGYTF
V gene: TRBV2; J gene: TRBJ1-6; CDR3 protein: CASSRQGNSPLHF
V gene: TRBV5-1; J gene: TRBJ2-1; CDR3 protein: CASSSPGGEQFF
V gene: TRBV5-1; J gene: TRBJ1-1; CDR3 protein: CASSLSRDRGGYTEAFF
V gene: TRBV7-2; J gene: TRBJ2-1; CDR3 protein: CASSRGPAHEQFF
V gene: TRBV7-9; J gene: TRBJ2-1; CDR3 protein: CASSSFWTSAYNEQFF
V gene: TRBV5-1; J gene: TRBJ2-7; CDR3 protein: CASSLARDTGTYEQYF
V gene: TRBV11-2; J gene: TRBJ1-4; CDR3 protein: CASSGNRMIGEGLFF
V gene: TRBV7-2; J gene: TRBJ2-1; CDR3 protein: CASSLEREGPVF
V gene: TRBV7-9; J gene: TRBJ2-2; CDR3 protein: CASSRTGELFF
V gene: TRBV14; J gene: TRBJ2-2; CDR3 protein: CASSQDFYPSNTGELFF
V gene: TRBV29-1; J gene: TRBJ1-1; CDR3 protein: CSVGGFVTEAFF
V gene: TRBV5-1; J gene: TRBJ1-2; CDR3 protein: CASSLGGDDYGYTF
V gene: TRBV29-1; J gene: TRBJ2-5; CDR3 protein: CSVYYSGTSPETQYF
V gene: TRBV5-1; J gene: TRBJ1-1; CDR3 protein: CASSLQGNTEAFF
V gene: TRBV25-1; J gene: TRBJ2-7; CDR3 protein: CASSVDSYEQYF
V gene: TRBV6-6; J gene: TRBJ2-3; CDR3 protein: CASSYNTDTQYF
V gene: TRBV7-6; J gene: TRBJ2-2; CDR3 protein: CASSTTSGRTGELFF
V gene: TRBV19; J gene: TRBJ2-7; CDR3 protein: CASSQSYEQYF
V gene: TRBV5-6; J gene: TRBJ2-7; CDR3 protein: CASSLTTGTSGRYEQYF
V gene: TRBV2; J gene: TRBJ2-2; CDR3 protein: CASSPLASGELFF
V gene: TRBV5-1; J gene: TRBJ2-7; CDR3 protein: CASSLDYAEQYF
V gene: TRBV7-2; J gene: TRBJ2-1; CDR3 protein: CASRPPGTSGSSYNEQFF
V gene: TRBV20-1; J gene: TRBJ1-4; CDR3 protein: CSATTNEKLFF
V gene: TRBV20-1; J gene: TRBJ1-3; CDR3 protein: CSAYRRNTIYF
V gene: TRBV19; J gene: TRBJ1-5; CDR3 protein: CASRIGTGAAQPQHF
V gene: TRBV4-2; J gene: TRBJ2-5; CDR3 protein: CASSRAGVETQYF
V gene: TRBV5-1; J gene: TRBJ2-7; CDR3 protein: CASSLVGTTYYEQYF
V gene: TRBV25-1; J gene: TRBJ2-2; CDR3 protein: CASSFLGGANTGELFF